What follows are 23 T cell receptor beta chains derived from one specimen sequenced in a study of blood T cell repertoires in COVID-19. TCRdb's table, derived via immunoSEQ multiplex PCR, lists solely in-frame clones and lacks some. The repertoire holds around 440,000 clones, around 88% seen once, with roughly 12% in the top ten. The sequenced sample was peripheral blood. Source of these receptors: a woman aged 50 to 65 with COVID-19, enrolled during active disease.

This clone was observed a few times. This chain links TRBV19 with TRBJ2-1, with 12 bases identical to TRBD1. The CDR3 sequence is 16 residues long. Germline CDR1 and CDR2: LNHDA and SQIVND (reference sequence). Losses at the gene ends were 4 bases for V and 10 bases for J; bases not matched to a gene: 11. In DNA form, the CDR3 reads TGTGCCAGTAGTACCCGTGGGGGACAGGGGGCTGGAGAGCAGTTCTTC. Amino acids: CASSTRGGQGAGEQFF. The variable domain in full, completed from reference TRBV19 and TRBJ2-1, reads DGGITQSPKYLFRKEGQNVTLSCEQNLNHDAMYWYRQDPGQGLRLIYYSQIVNDFQKGDIAEGYSVSREKKESFPLTVTSAQKNPTAFYLCASSTRGGQGAGEQFFGPGTRLTVL.

The chain uses TRBV5-1 and TRBJ2-1; 9 nucleotides line up with TRBD1. The V segment lost 4 bases and the J segment 3 bases; nucleotides outside the gene matches: 8. The V gene's germline CDR1 is SGHRS and CDR2 YFSETQ. CDR3 size: 16 residues. CDR3 amino acids: CASSLHGTGLYNEQFF. CDR3 sequence (DNA): TGCGCCAGCAGCCTCCATGGGACAGGGCTCTACAATGAGCAGTTCTTC. Full variable domain (remainder filled in from reference TRBV5-1 and TRBJ2-1): KAGVTQTPRYLIKTRGQQVTLSCSPISGHRSVSWYQQTPGQGLQFLFEYFSETQRNKGNFPGRFSGRQFSNSRSEMNVSTLELGDSALYLCASSLHGTGLYNEQFFGPGTRLTVL.

The CDR3 loop is CASSWQGDTEAFF. CDR3 DNA: TGTGCCAGTAGCTGGCAGGGGGACACTGAAGCTTTCTTT. This chain links TRBV19 with TRBJ1-1; 7 bases match TRBD1. Per germline, CDR1 LNHDA and CDR2 SQIVND (reference sequence). The CDR3 runs to 13 residues. V lost 6 bases, J lost 3 bases, and 4 bases stayed unmatched.

The rearrangement uses TRBV2 and TRBJ1-2; D is unresolved. The CDR3 contains 13 residues. Looked up from germline, CDR1 is SNHLY and CDR2 is FYNNEI. V lost 7 bases, J lost 3 bases, and 12 bases lay in between. The CDR3 DNA follows: TGTGCCAGCACCCTCTGGGCAGACTATGGCTACACCTTC. This sequence encodes CASTLWADYGYTF.

The rearrangement uses TRBV6-6 and TRBJ2-2; weak D call: TRBD1 (5 bases). The CDR3 has 15 residues. Germline values: CDR1 MNHNY, CDR2 SVGAGI (reference sequence). Between the trimmed V and J ends, which lost 5 bases and 6 bases, there was a span of 16 bases. The CDR3, as DNA: TGTGCCAGCAGTGCTTATATTAAGACAGCCGGGGAGCTGTTTTTT. Translated: CASSAYIKTAGELFF.

V usage is TRBV27 and J usage is TRBJ2-3, with TRBD1 identical over 7 bases. Trimming at V came to 5 bases and at J to 6 bases, leaving 17 bases not matched to a gene. The CDR3 extends over 17 amino acids. Germline values: CDR1 MNHEY, CDR2 SMNVEV (reference sequence). The CDR3 reads CASSRTGGGSLGDTQYF. DNA of the CDR3: TGTGCCAGCAGTAGGACAGGCGGAGGCTCCTTGGGGGATACGCAGTATTTT.

The genes are TRBV7-8 and TRBJ1-5; 7 positions agree with TRBD1. The germline V gene encodes CDR1 SGHVS and CDR2 FQNEAQ. The CDR3 is made up of 16 amino acids. The trim removed 3 bases at V and 4 bases at J, leaving 9 bases unmatched. CDR3 protein: CASSFVGGAGNQPQHF. The CDR3 region has the DNA TGTGCCAGCAGCTTCGTAGGGGGCGCGGGGAATCAGCCCCAGCATTTT.

In this sample, this clone turned up a few times. The V gene is TRBV4-2, the J gene TRBJ2-1, with D maybe TRBD2 (6 bases). Germline V CDR1 and CDR2: LGHNA, YNFKEQ. The V gene lost 4 bases and the J gene lost 10 bases, with 17 bases spanning the gap. The CDR3 runs to 14 residues. As DNA, the CDR3 is TGTGCCAGCAGCCTCCGGGGAGCGGGCGGGGAGCAGTTCTTC. This sequence encodes CASSLRGAGGEQFF.

In this sample, this clone turned up once. The chain combines TRBV2 with TRBJ2-1, with TRBD2 matching over 8 bases. V shed 1 base, J shed 6 bases, and the junction held 8 bases outside the gene matches. The CDR3 is 16 residues long. Germline loops: CDR1 SNHLY, CDR2 FYNNEI. CDR3 sequence (DNA): TGTGCCAGCAGTGAAGGGGGAGCGGGGGTCTCCAATGAGCAGTTCTTC. As protein: CASSEGGAGVSNEQFF.

The rearrangement uses TRBV10-3 and TRBJ1-1; perhaps TRBD1 as D (6 bases). In germline, CDR1 is ENHRY, CDR2 SYGVKD. V dropped 10 bases and J dropped 2 bases, with 8 bases sitting between them. The CDR3 contains 11 residues. CDR3 nucleotides: TGTGCCACCGGGACAAACACTGAAGCTTTCTTT. It yields the protein CATGTNTEAFF.

V and J are TRBV27 and TRBJ1-5, with D unresolved. Germline CDR1 and CDR2: MNHEY and SMNVEV (reference sequence). The V and J ends lost 0 bases and 6 bases respectively, with 12 bases between them. The CDR3 has 15 residues. The CDR3 loop reads CASSLSPGIGQPQHF. Here the CDR3 DNA reads TGTGCCAGCAGTTTATCCCCGGGGATCGGTCAGCCCCAGCATTTT.

This clone was counted between two and nine times. This sequence joins TRBV2 and TRBJ2-2; TRBD2 agrees at 7 bases. The CDR3 extends over 14 amino acids. Trimming cost V 6 bases and J 2 bases; bases outside gene matches: 3. Germline V CDR1 and CDR2: SNHLY, FYNNEI. Here the CDR3 DNA reads TGTGCCAGCAGCTGGGGGGGAAACACCGGGGAGCTGTTTTTT. Protein: CASSWGGNTGELFF.

The CDR3: CASSPRRGEAFF. Written as DNA, the CDR3 is TGTGCCAGCAGTCCCCGGCGCGGTGAAGCTTTCTTT. J is TRBJ1-1 and V is TRBV6-6; D uncertain. CDR3 length: 12 residues. Germline-derived CDR1 and CDR2 are MNHNY and SVGAGI (reference sequence). Trimming removed 5 bases from V and 7 bases from J, with 11 bases in between.

This clone was seen a few times. The V gene is TRBV7-8, the J gene TRBJ1-5; D is unresolved. Trimming left V 5 bases short and J 6 bases short, with 17 bases between. Germline-derived CDR1 and CDR2 are SGHVS and FQNEAQ. The CDR3 loop spans 15 amino acids. The CDR3 nucleotides read TGTGCCAGCAGCGTCGAGAGGGCAGATGGTCAGCCCCAGCATTTT. This translates into CASSVERADGQPQHF.

This clone was counted a few times. The chain combines TRBV6-5 with TRBJ2-1, with 10 bases aligning to TRBD1. V trimming: 5 bases; J trimming: 8 bases; junction bases outside the gene matches: 9. Per germline, CDR1 MNHEY and CDR2 SVGAGI. The CDR3 covers 15 residues. The CDR3 reads CASSPEGQGMYEQFF. Here the CDR3 DNA reads TGTGCCAGCAGTCCGGAGGGACAGGGGATGTATGAGCAGTTCTTC.

This clone was recorded only once. The chain joins TRBV6-2 or TRBV6-3 to TRBJ1-1; D is perhaps TRBD1 (5 bases). The germline V gene encodes CDR1 MNHEY and CDR2 SVGEGT. Between the trimmed V and J ends, which lost 5 bases and 8 bases, there was a span of 9 bases. The CDR3 totals 11 residues. CDR3 in DNA: TGTGCCAGCAGTCAGACAGTAGAAGCTTTCTTT. This sequence encodes CASSQTVEAFF.

This clone was recorded once. This sequence joins TRBV19 and TRBJ1-4; D not certain. V gave up 5 bases and J gave up 6 bases, with 16 bases separating them. This CDR3 spans 15 amino acids. Germline CDR1 and CDR2: LNHDA and SQIVND (reference sequence). CDR3 amino acids: CASSPRRGLDEKLFF. CDR3 sequence (DNA): TGTGCCAGTAGTCCCCGGCGAGGGTTAGATGAAAAACTGTTTTTT.

The rearrangement uses TRBV9 and TRBJ1-1; D is unclear. CDR1 is SGDLS and CDR2 is YYNGEE in the germline V gene. This CDR3 spans 12 amino acids. V lost 3 bases to trimming and J lost 7 bases, with 10 bases between them. CDR3 loop: CASSDTDNEAFF. Written as DNA, the CDR3 is TGTGCCAGCAGCGATACAGACAATGAAGCTTTCTTT.

The V and J genes are TRBV30 and TRBJ1-2, with 8 nucleotides matching TRBD1. CDR1 and CDR2 (germline): GTSNPN, SVGIG (reference sequence). The CDR3 covers 14 residues. With 3 bases clipped from V and 8 bases from J, the junction kept 11 bases outside the gene matches. The CDR3 region is CAWRITGGGGGYTF. As DNA, the CDR3 is TGTGCCTGGAGGATAACAGGGGGAGGTGGGGGCTACACCTTC. Drawing the rest from reference TRBV30 and TRBJ1-2, the complete variable domain is SQTIHQWPATLVQPVGSPLSLECTVEGTSNPNLYWYRQAAGRGLQLLFYSVGIGQISSEVPQNLSASRPQDRQFILSSKKLLLSDSGFYLCAWRITGGGGGYTFGSGTRLTVV.

This chain uses TRBV6-5 with TRBJ1-5, with TRBD1 identical over 7 bases. V lost 2 bases to trimming and J lost 4 bases; unmatched junction nucleotides: 5. CDR3 length: 15 amino acids. Germline CDR1 reads MNHEY; CDR2 reads SVGAGI. CDR3 DNA sequence: TGTGCCAGCAGTTACATGGCAGGGGGGAATCAGCCCCAGCATTTT. It yields the protein CASSYMAGGNQPQHF.

In its sample, this clone was seen once. V gene TRBV18 combines with J gene TRBJ2-1, with D maybe TRBD1 (6 bases). The V end lost 3 bases, the J end lost 1 base, and 10 bases lay between the germline ends. This CDR3 contains 15 residues. Germline CDR1 and CDR2: KGHSH and LQKENI. CDR3 region: CASSPPDRSYNEQFF. In DNA form, the CDR3 reads TGTGCCAGCTCACCCCCAGACAGGTCCTACAATGAGCAGTTCTTC.

This chain connects TRBV21-1 to TRBJ1-5; the DNA was not compared with TRBD1, the D call given in the table. TRBV21-1 is labeled a pseudogene. CDR3 length: 15 amino acids. For the CDR3, the DNA is TGTGCCAGCACCATGTTGGACAGGGCCAATCAGCCCCAGCATTTT. Translating gives CASTMLDRANQPQHF.

This chain joins TRBV7-2 and TRBJ2-4; D is perhaps TRBD1 (7 bases). V dropped 4 bases and J dropped 9 bases, with 16 bases sitting between them. Germline loops: CDR1 SGHTA, CDR2 FQGNSA. CDR3 length: 14 amino acids. This CDR3 is CASSSTGAGGIQYF. The DNA for the CDR3 is TGTGCCAGCAGCTCTACAGGGGCCGGGGGCATTCAGTACTTC.